This is a list of T cell receptor beta chains from one sample in a study of post-analysis software for immune sequencing data. TCRdb itself ran the PCR reads through MiXCR, one entry per CDR3 protein. The repertoire includes roughly 700,000 distinct CDR3 sequences, about 32% of them detected once, and roughly 0.57% sits in the top ten. Sequencing was done on a sample of blood. The source of these receptors is a girl between 5 and 17 years old with multiple sclerosis. Both conserved end residues are part of each CDR3. The D gene is left open where the match is weak. Clone size is given for some rows only: seen once, a few or many times, or a class if the clone is expanded.

TGTGCCAGCAAGAGCCGGGACAGGGGGCTGGGCGATGAGCAGTTCTTC | CASKSRDRGLGDEQFF | TRBJ2-1 | TRBD1 | TRBV12-3/TRBV12-4 | -
TGCAGTGCCGGCATGCGGGACAGGGCGTGGGATACGCAGTATTTT | CSAGMRDRAWDTQYF | TRBJ2-3 | TRBD1 | TRBV20-1 | -
TGTGCCAGCAGTTGGACAGGGGGCCGTTACGAGCAGTACTTC | CASSWTGGRYEQYF | TRBJ2-7 | TRBD1 | TRBV28 | -
TGTGCCAGTTCGAAACAGGGGCGGGAGCAGTACTTC | CASSKQGREQYF | TRBJ2-7 | TRBD1 | TRBV5-5 | -
TGTGCCAGCAGCCCGGGACTAGCGGGAGGGGGGAGTGCCAAAAACATTCAGTGCTTC | CASSPGLAGGGSAKNIQCF | TRBJ2-4 | TRBD2 | TRBV14 | -
TGTGCCAGCACTCCCTCGACAGAAGAGACCCAGTACTTC | CASTPSTEETQYF | TRBJ2-5 | - | TRBV2 | -
TGTGCCAGCAGCCTCCTACAGGGGGCTAGTGCGGGGGAGACCCAGTTCTTC | CASSLLQGASAGETQFF | TRBJ2-1 | TRBD1 | TRBV7-6 | -
TGCGCCAGCAGCCAAGGCGACAGAGAGACCCAGTACTTC | CASSQGDRETQYF | TRBJ2-5 | - | TRBV4-1 | many
TGTGCCAGCAGACGGACAGGGGGCGTGAGCACCGGGGAGCTGTTTTTT | CASRRTGGVSTGELFF | TRBJ2-2 | TRBD1 | TRBV14 | few
TGTGCCAGCAGCTTAGGGGGACTCACCTACGAGCAGTACTTC | CASSLGGLTYEQYF | TRBJ2-7 | - | TRBV7-9 | few
TGTGCCAGCAGTTACCCCCCTACGCCTTTAGGGAATGAGCAGTTCTTC | CASSYPPTPLGNEQFF | TRBJ2-1 | - | TRBV6-9 | few
TGTGCCAGCAGGGGGGAGGGGTCGAACAATGAGCAGTTCTTC | CASRGEGSNNEQFF | TRBJ2-1 | TRBD2 | TRBV28 | -
TGCGCCAGTTCGACAGGGGGCTTCCCAGATACGCAGTATTTT | CASSTGGFPDTQYF | TRBJ2-3 | TRBD1 | TRBV5-1 | few
TGCAGCGTTGAAGAATATGAAGCTTTCTTT | CSVEEYEAFF | TRBJ1-1 | - | TRBV29-1 | -
TGTGCCAGCAGCGTCCTAGGGTACGAGCAGTACTTC | CASSVLGYEQYF | TRBJ2-7 | - | TRBV7-9 | -
TGTGCCGGCCAGGGGGCTCACACTGAAGCTTTCTTT | CAGQGAHTEAFF | TRBJ1-1 | TRBD1 | TRBV18 | -
TGCGCCAGCAGCTTGGGACTAGCGGGGGGGCCATCGAGCACAGATACGCAGTATTTT | CASSLGLAGGPSSTDTQYF | TRBJ2-3 | TRBD2 | TRBV5-1 | -
TGTGCCAGCACACGGCTGGGGGGAGCCTCTGAAGCTTTCTTT | CASTRLGGASEAFF | TRBJ1-1 | - | TRBV9 | few
TGTGCCACCAGTGATTTCCAGAGTACTTACTATGGCTACACCTTC | CATSDFQSTYYGYTF | TRBJ1-2 | - | TRBV24-1 | few
TGTGCCATCAGTGAGTCCGCTAGCGGGATTGGCGAGCAGTACTTC | CAISESASGIGEQYF | TRBJ2-7 | TRBD2 | TRBV10-3 | few
TGTGCCAGCAGCCCCGGGACAGTGGGGGATGAAAAACTGTTTTTT | CASSPGTVGDEKLFF | TRBJ1-4 | TRBD1 | TRBV11-2 | few
TGTGCCATCAGCCCCGGCGGTGGGGGGAACACTGAAGCTTTCTTT | CAISPGGGGNTEAFF | TRBJ1-1 | - | TRBV10-3 | -
TGTGCCAGCAGCTCGAGCGGGAGGGCTGAGACCCAGTACTTC | CASSSSGRAETQYF | TRBJ2-5 | TRBD2 | TRBV7-2 | few
TGCAGTGCTAGGACGGGGTCCCGCACAGATACGCAGTATTTT | CSARTGSRTDTQYF | TRBJ2-3 | - | TRBV20-1 | -
TGTGCCAGCAGTGGGGTGGGCTCCTACGAGCAGTACTTC | CASSGVGSYEQYF | TRBJ2-7 | - | TRBV28 | many
TGTGCCAGCAGTTTACCGACAGGGTCGGGAGAGACCCAGTACTTC | CASSLPTGSGETQYF | TRBJ2-5 | TRBD1 | TRBV28 | few
TGCAGTGCCTCGAGTAGTTCGGGAGATACGCAGTATTTT | CSASSSSGDTQYF | TRBJ2-3 | - | TRBV20-1 | few